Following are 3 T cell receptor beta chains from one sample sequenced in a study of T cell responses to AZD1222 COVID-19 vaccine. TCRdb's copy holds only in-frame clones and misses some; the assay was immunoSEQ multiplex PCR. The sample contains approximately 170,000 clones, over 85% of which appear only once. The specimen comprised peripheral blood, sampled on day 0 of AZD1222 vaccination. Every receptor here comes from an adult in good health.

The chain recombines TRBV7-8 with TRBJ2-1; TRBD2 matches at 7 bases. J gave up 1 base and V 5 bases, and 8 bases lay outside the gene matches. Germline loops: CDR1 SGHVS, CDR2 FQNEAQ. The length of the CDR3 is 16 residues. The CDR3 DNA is TGTGCCAGCAGCACCCGTAGCGGGCCTTCCTACAATGAGCAGTTCTTC. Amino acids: CASSTRSGPSYNEQFF.

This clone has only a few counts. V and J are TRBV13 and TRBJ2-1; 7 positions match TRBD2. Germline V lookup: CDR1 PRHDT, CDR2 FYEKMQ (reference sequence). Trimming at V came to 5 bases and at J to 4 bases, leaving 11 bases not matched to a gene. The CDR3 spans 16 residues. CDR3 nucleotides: TGTGCCAGCAGCCATGATGGGGGAGGGGCATACAATGAGCAGTTCTTC. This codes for CASSHDGGGAYNEQFF.

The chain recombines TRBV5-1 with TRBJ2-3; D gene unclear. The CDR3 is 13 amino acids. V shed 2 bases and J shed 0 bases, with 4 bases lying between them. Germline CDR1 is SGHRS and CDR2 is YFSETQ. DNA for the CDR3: TGCGCCAGCAGCTTACCCAGCACAGATACGCAGTATTTT. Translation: CASSLPSTDTQYF.